The 19 T cell receptor beta chains given below trace back to one sample, sequenced in a study of T cell responses to AZD1222 COVID-19 vaccine. Sequencing used immunoSEQ multiplex PCR; TCRdb keeps in-frame clones, though not all of them. This table holds approximately 64,000 clones, just over 90% found once. The sample was peripheral blood, taken 28 days after the second dose of the MenACWY control vaccine. These receptors were obtained from an adult who received the MenACWY meningococcal vaccine as a control.

This chain joins TRBV27 and TRBJ2-2; D is tentatively TRBD1 or TRBD2 (5 bases each). Per germline, CDR1 MNHEY and CDR2 SMNVEV (reference sequence). CDR3 length equals 13 residues. Trimming took off 3 bases at V and 9 bases at J, with 11 bases between the two ends. CDR3: CASSFGTQRELFF. The CDR3 coding sequence is TGTGCCAGCAGTTTCGGGACCCAACGGGAGCTGTTTTTT.

The chain combines TRBV11-2 with TRBJ2-5; 9 bases align to TRBD2. The CDR3 loop spans 19 amino acids. CDR1 and CDR2 from the germline V gene are SGHAT and FQNNGV. The trim removed 5 bases at V and 2 bases at J, leaving 18 bases unmatched. CDR3 residues: CASSRELAGGGGTQETQYF. Written as DNA, the CDR3 is TGTGCCAGCAGCCGTGAACTAGCGGGTGGAGGTGGGACACAAGAGACCCAGTACTTC.

The genes are TRBV27 and TRBJ2-7, with D unclear. The CDR3 sequence is 15 residues long. Trimming took 1 base from V and 5 from J, leaving 15 bases between them. CDR1 and CDR2 from the germline V gene are MNHEY and SMNVEV (reference sequence). Here the CDR3 reads CASSLYALSDHEQYF. The CDR3 region has the DNA TGTGCCAGCAGTTTATATGCTCTTTCGGATCACGAGCAGTACTTC.

The rearrangement uses TRBV5-1 and TRBJ2-7, with 8 bases fitting TRBD1. The germline V gene encodes CDR1 SGHRS and CDR2 YFSETQ. Germline trimming cut 4 bases from V and 4 bases from J; bases unmatched to any gene: 10. This CDR3 has 15 amino acids. CDR3 residues: CASSQSTGVGYEQYF. The CDR3 nucleotides are TGCGCCAGCAGCCAGTCGACAGGGGTAGGGTACGAGCAGTACTTC.

The chain uses TRBV5-6 and TRBJ1-1; D remains unclear. From germline, CDR1 is SGHDT and CDR2 YYEEEE. The CDR3 is made up of 11 amino acids. V was clipped by 8 bases and J by 2 bases, with 7 bases between them. CDR3 residues: CASHLNTEAFF. DNA of the CDR3: TGTGCCAGTCATCTCAACACTGAAGCTTTCTTT.

V gene TRBV2 combines with J gene TRBJ2-3, with D perhaps TRBD1 (5 bases). Germline V gives CDR1 SNHLY, CDR2 FYNNEI. Trimming stripped 5 bases from V and 4 bases from J, with 13 bases between. This CDR3 contains 14 residues. CDR3 loop: CASSQWTSSDTQYF. CDR3 DNA sequence: TGTGCCAGCAGTCAGTGGACATCTTCAGATACGCAGTATTTT.

The chain carries TRBV6-5 and TRBJ2-4; 7 nucleotides align to TRBD2. With 6 bases clipped from V and 10 bases from J, the junction kept 6 bases outside the gene matches. Per germline, CDR1 MNHEY and CDR2 SVGAGI. This CDR3 contains 12 residues. The CDR3 DNA reads as TGTGCCAGCAGACGGTCGGGAGGAATTCAGTACTTC. Its translation is CASRRSGGIQYF.

The rearrangement joins TRBV4-1 to TRBJ2-3; D perhaps matches TRBD2 (5 bases). There are 16 residues in the CDR3. Germline loops: CDR1 MGHRA, CDR2 YSYEKL. V lost 4 bases and J lost 5, with 19 bases in between. Here the CDR3 reads CASSLTREPDIDTQYF. Here the CDR3 DNA reads TGCGCCAGCAGCCTCACCCGGGAACCCGACATAGATACGCAGTATTTT.

V and J are TRBV24-1 and TRBJ2-2; D is unresolved. The CDR3 is 12 amino acids. CDR1 is KGHDR, CDR2 SFDVKD, per germline. Deletions cut 8 bases from V and 6 bases from J, with 9 bases between. CDR3 region: CATKDMAGELFF. The CDR3 DNA is TGTGCCACCAAAGACATGGCCGGGGAGCTGTTTTTT.

The chain links TRBV7-9 to TRBJ1-1; a weak D match, TRBD1 (5 bases). Trimming took 5 bases from V and 0 from J, leaving 10 bases between them. CDR1 is SEHNR and CDR2 is FQNEAQ in the germline V gene (reference sequence). The CDR3 runs 14 residues. CDR3 nucleotide sequence: TGTGCCAGCAGCCCCAGGGTCTTGAACACTGAAGCTTTCTTT. This gives the protein CASSPRVLNTEAFF.

This chain joins TRBV6-5 and TRBJ2-3, with 8 bases identical to TRBD2. With V trimmed by 10 bases and J by 9 bases, 15 bases remained unmatched. The CDR3 length is 14 residues. Germline V lookup: CDR1 MNHEY, CDR2 SVGAGI. The CDR3 DNA sequence: TGTGCCACCTCAAGCGGGAGTAATAGGGAAACGCAGTATTTT. It specifies CATSSGSNRETQYF.

The genes are TRBV15 and TRBJ2-2; the D is unclear. V shed 5 bases and J shed 9 bases, with 16 bases lying between them. The CDR3 extends over 14 amino acids. The germline V gene has CDR1 LNHNV and CDR2 YYDKDF (reference sequence). CDR3 in amino acids: CATSQRKTVRELFF. The CDR3 DNA reads TGTGCCACCAGCCAGAGGAAGACCGTGAGGGAGCTGTTTTTT.

This clone was found a few times. The chain couples TRBV28 to TRBJ2-1; 12 bases are a match to TRBD2. The length of the CDR3 is 17 residues. Looked up from germline, CDR1 is MDHEN and CDR2 is SYDVKM. Losses at the gene ends were 2 bases for V and 8 bases for J; bases not matched to a gene: 10. CDR3 sequence reads: CASSLGASGRVIDEQFF. CDR3 DNA sequence: TGTGCCAGCAGTTTAGGGGCTAGCGGGAGGGTAATTGATGAGCAGTTCTTC.

The J gene is TRBJ2-2, the V gene TRBV14; TRBD1 or TRBD2 may be the D gene (5 bases each). Germline V gene data show CDR1 as SGHDN and CDR2 as FVKESK. Between the trimmed V and J ends, which lost 6 bases and 6 bases, there was a span of 14 bases. This CDR3 contains 14 residues. CDR3 coding DNA: TGTGCCAGCAGTTTCCGGGACCGCGCCGGGGAGCTGTTTTTT. Residues: CASSFRDRAGELFF.

The rearrangement links TRBV10-3 to TRBJ2-3, with D perhaps being TRBD1 or TRBD2 (5 bases each). Per germline, CDR1 ENHRY and CDR2 SYGVKD. The CDR3 spans 15 residues. Trimming pared 6 bases from V and 1 base from J, leaving 14 bases between. The CDR3 DNA reads TGTGCCATCAGCTACGACGTGGGGGGCACAGATACGCAGTATTTT. Translated, it gives CAISYDVGGTDTQYF.

The chain employs TRBV2 and TRBJ2-3, with a possible D match to TRBD2 (5 bases). The CDR3 length is 16 residues. Per the germline V gene, CDR1 is SNHLY and CDR2 is FYNNEI. V was pared by 1 base and J by 0 bases, with 11 bases between. The CDR3 region is CASSEGTASSTDTQYF. The DNA for the CDR3 is TGTGCCAGCAGTGAAGGGACTGCCTCTAGCACAGATACGCAGTATTTT. The full variable domain, completed using reference TRBV2 and TRBJ2-3, is EPEVTQTPSHQVTQMGQEVILRCVPISNHLYFYWYRQILGQKVEFLVSFYNNEISEKSEIFDDQFSVERPDGSNFTLKIRSTKLEDSAMYFCASSEGTASSTDTQYFGPGTRLTVL.

The chain employs TRBV11-1 and TRBJ2-5, with D possibly being TRBD1 (5 bases). Germline assignment: CDR1 SGHAT and CDR2 FQDESV (reference sequence). Trimming took off 5 bases at V and 4 bases at J, with 14 bases between the two ends. CDR3 length equals 14 residues. CDR3 sequence reads: CASSPDRGRETQYF. CDR3 DNA sequence: TGTGCCAGCAGCCCTGACAGAGGCCGAGAGACCCAGTACTTC.

The chain is built from TRBV6-2 or TRBV6-3 and TRBJ2-7; unclear D gene. The V gene's germline CDR1 is MNHEY and CDR2 SVGEGT. The V gene lost 6 bases and the J gene lost 3 bases, with 18 bases spanning the gap. The length of the CDR3 is 15 residues. CDR3 protein: CASSHPLHLGYEQYF. CDR3 nucleotide sequence: TGTGCCAGCAGCCATCCTCTTCATTTGGGCTACGAGCAGTACTTC.

The chain is built from TRBV9 and TRBJ2-5; D may be TRBD2 (6 bases). CDR3 length: 15 amino acids. CDR1 is SGDLS, CDR2 YYNGEE, per germline. V dropped 2 bases and J dropped 5 bases, with 16 bases sitting between them. The CDR3 DNA reads as TGTGCCAGCAGCGTCGGGGGAGGCGGGGCGGAGACCCAGTACTTC. Encoded protein: CASSVGGGGAETQYF.